The 29 T cell receptor beta chains given below trace back to one sample, sequenced in a study of glioma-infiltrating T cells after dendritic cell vaccination. The method was immunoSEQ multiplex PCR; TCRdb's version includes in-frame clones alone and lacks a portion of them. The sample holds fewer than 90,000 clones, roughly four fifths seen once. The time point here: after dendritic cell vaccination, including at tumor progression/relapse. The sequences come from blood, collected after dendritic cell vaccination. The source is a human donor with glioblastoma.

V gene TRBV7-3 combines with J gene TRBJ2-3; 11 bases line up with TRBD2. Germline CDR1 and CDR2: SGHTA and FQGTGA. The CDR3 length is 17 residues. V lost 5 bases to trimming and J lost 4 bases; unmatched junction nucleotides: 11. The CDR3 sequence is CASSRVPSGGLADTQYF. In nucleotides, the CDR3 is TGTGCCAGCAGCCGAGTCCCTAGCGGGGGGCTCGCAGATACGCAGTATTTT.

This chain links TRBV7-6 with TRBJ1-6, with TRBD1 matching 9 bases. V lost 5 bases, J lost 7 bases, and 3 bases stayed unmatched. This CDR3 has 14 residues. The germline V gene encodes CDR1 SGHVS and CDR2 FNYEAQ. The CDR3 sequence is CASSPGQGNSPLHF. CDR3 sequence (DNA): TGTGCCAGCAGCCCCGGACAGGGGAATTCACCCCTCCACTTT.

This sequence joins TRBV18 and TRBJ1-6; 7 bases fit TRBD1. V was pared by 0 bases and J by 9 bases, with 5 bases of the junction left unmatched. The germline V gene has CDR1 KGHSH and CDR2 LQKENI. The CDR3 totals 15 residues. Here the CDR3 reads CASSPPSGGGSPLHF. The CDR3 DNA is TGTGCCAGCTCACCACCATCAGGGGGAGGTTCACCCCTCCACTTT.

This clone appeared once. The rearrangement links TRBV28 to TRBJ1-5; possible D gene TRBD1, 6 bases. The ends were cut back, 5 bases at V and 5 bases at J, with 13 bases in the middle. Germline CDR1 reads MDHEN; CDR2 reads SYDVKM. CDR3 length: 14 residues. The CDR3 reads CASSPRTDDQPQHF. DNA for the CDR3: TGTGCCAGCAGTCCCCGGACAGATGATCAGCCCCAGCATTTT.

The J gene is TRBJ1-1, the V gene TRBV19, with 8 positions matching TRBD1. V was clipped by 6 bases and J by 4 bases; unmatched bases: 4. Germline assignment: CDR1 LNHDA and CDR2 SQIVND (reference sequence). The CDR3 covers 13 residues. The CDR3 sequence: CASRAGGLTEAFF. In nucleotides, the CDR3 is TGTGCCAGTAGGGCAGGGGGCCTCACTGAAGCTTTCTTT.

This clone was picked up a small number of times. V and J are TRBV10-3 and TRBJ1-4; unclear D gene. V lost 8 bases, J lost 7 bases, and 14 bases lay in between. Germline CDR1 reads ENHRY; CDR2 reads SYGVKD. The length of the CDR3 is 13 residues. The CDR3 coding sequence is TGTGCCATCGGGCCCACGGAGGGTGAAAAACTGTTTTTT. Protein sequence: CAIGPTEGEKLFF.

The rearrangement joins TRBV7-2 to TRBJ2-7; D remains unclear. Germline-derived CDR1 and CDR2 are SGHTA and FQGNSA. The CDR3 totals 14 residues. V dropped 10 bases and J dropped 6 bases, with 22 bases sitting between them. The CDR3 region is CATSTATEVPEQYF. In DNA form, the CDR3 reads TGTGCCACCTCGACCGCGACTGAGGTCCCCGAGCAGTACTTC.

V is TRBV5-1 and J is TRBJ2-1; 8 nucleotides match TRBD1. Losses at the gene ends were 4 bases for V and 8 bases for J; bases not matched to a gene: 5. Germline assignment: CDR1 SGHRS and CDR2 YFSETQ. CDR3 length equals 13 residues. This chain's CDR3 is CASSHQTGDEQFF. As DNA, the CDR3 is TGCGCCAGCAGCCATCAGACAGGGGATGAGCAGTTCTTC.

On this clone itself: The identical CDR3 is also encoded by other nucleotide sequences in the sample. The chain uses TRBV15 and TRBJ2-5; D is perhaps TRBD2 (7 bases). The V end lost 6 bases, the J end lost 5 bases, and 13 bases lay between the germline ends. The CDR3 is made up of 13 amino acids. CDR1 LNHNV and CDR2 YYDKDF come from the germline V gene (reference sequence). CDR3: CATSKGGIETQYF. The CDR3 DNA is TGTGCCACCAGTAAGGGGGGGATCGAGACCCAGTACTTC.

The chain joins TRBV7-2 to TRBJ2-5; a possible D gene is TRBD1 (5 bases). V was cut by 6 bases and J by 4 bases, with 12 bases left in between. From germline, CDR1 is SGHTA and CDR2 FQGNSA. This CDR3 is 13 amino acids long. The CDR3 bases are TGTGCCAGCAGTAAGGGGCTGGGAGAGACCCAGTACTTC. This codes for CASSKGLGETQYF.

This chain joins TRBV6-6 and TRBJ1-2; possible D gene TRBD1, 6 bases. V was trimmed by 6 bases and J by 4 bases, leaving 18 bases between them. Per germline, CDR1 MNHNY and CDR2 SVGAGI (reference sequence). CDR3 length: 15 amino acids. In DNA form, the CDR3 reads TGTGCCAGCAGCTACGGTCCCCGGACAGCCTATGGCTACACCTTC. Translating gives CASSYGPRTAYGYTF.

The rearrangement uses TRBV16 and TRBJ1-3; D gene uncertain. V lost 1 base, J lost 0 bases, and 10 bases lay in between. Germline lookup yields CDR1 KGHSY and CDR2 FQNENV. This CDR3 spans 16 amino acids. DNA for the CDR3: TGTGCCAGCAGCCAATTCCTAGGTCTCTCTGGAAACACCATATATTTT. This codes for CASSQFLGLSGNTIYF.

The chain is built from TRBV11-2 and TRBJ2-7; possibly TRBD1 for D (6 bases). From germline, CDR1 is SGHAT and CDR2 FQNNGV. V was pared by 2 bases and J by 0 bases, with 20 bases between. The CDR3 loop spans 18 amino acids. The CDR3 DNA reads TGTGCCAGCAGCTTACCGTCCCTAAGGGGACACCACTCCTACGAGCAGTACTTC. It yields the protein CASSLPSLRGHHSYEQYF.

The chain carries TRBV7-3 and TRBJ2-2, with TRBD2 matching 11 bases. The CDR3 spans 18 residues. V trimming: 3 bases; J trimming: 1 base; junction bases outside the gene matches: 7. Germline CDR1 reads SGHTA; CDR2 reads FQGTGA. The CDR3 loop reads CASSLSPGLAGNTGELFF. The DNA for the CDR3 is TGTGCCAGCAGCTTGTCTCCAGGACTAGCGGGGAACACCGGGGAGCTGTTTTTT. The full variable domain, its missing parts supplied by reference TRBV7-3 and TRBJ2-2, is GAGVSQTPSNKVTEKGKYVELRCDPISGHTALYWYRQSLGQGPEFLIYFQGTGAADDSGLPNDRFFAVRPEGSVSTLKIQRTERGDSAVYLCASSLSPGLAGNTGELFFGEGSRLTVL.

The chain carries TRBV18 and TRBJ2-1, with a possible D match to TRBD2 (6 bases). The length of the CDR3 is 16 residues. Germline CDR1 is KGHSH and CDR2 is LQKENI. V was trimmed by 0 bases and J by 2 bases, leaving 11 bases between them. This CDR3 reads CASSPPRGGAYNEQFF. Here the CDR3 DNA reads TGTGCCAGCTCACCACCTAGGGGAGGCGCCTACAATGAGCAGTTCTTC.

The chain links TRBV7-2 to TRBJ1-4; D possibly corresponds to TRBD1 (6 bases). The length of the CDR3 is 16 residues. Germline V CDR1 and CDR2: SGHTA, FQGNSA. With 4 bases removed from V and 5 bases from J, the gap between germline ends came to 17 bases. The CDR3 bases are TGTGCCAGCAGCTCATCAACAGGGAGCCCAAATGAAAAACTGTTTTTT. Amino acid sequence: CASSSSTGSPNEKLFF.

CDR3 nucleotide sequence: TGTGCCAGCAGCTATGGGACAACTTATAGCAATCAGCCCCAGCATTTT. It codes for CASSYGTTYSNQPQHF. The chain joins TRBV11-2 to TRBJ1-5; D possibly corresponds to TRBD1 (6 bases). V lost 4 bases and J lost 0, with 13 bases in between. CDR1 is SGHAT and CDR2 is FQNNGV in the germline V gene. The CDR3 has 16 amino acids.

In this sample, this clone turned up a few times. The rearrangement links TRBV6-1 to TRBJ1-5; 7 nucleotides agree with TRBD1. Germline loops: CDR1 MNHNS, CDR2 SASEGT. V was clipped by 2 bases and J by 8 bases; unmatched bases: 9. CDR3 length: 15 amino acids. The CDR3 sequence: CASSETIEGAKPQHF. The CDR3 nucleotides are TGTGCCAGCAGTGAAACGATTGAGGGGGCGAAGCCCCAGCATTTT.

V usage is TRBV18 and J usage is TRBJ1-1; D is perhaps TRBD1 (6 bases). Per germline, CDR1 KGHSH and CDR2 LQKENI. V shed 7 bases and J shed 2 bases, with 20 bases lying between them. The CDR3 has 16 amino acids. The CDR3 here is CASLPRARGQNTEAFF. The CDR3 coding sequence is TGTGCCAGCTTACCCCGGGCCAGGGGTCAAAACACTGAAGCTTTCTTT.

The V gene is TRBV25-1, the J gene TRBJ2-6; 11 nucleotides agree with TRBD1. The germline V gene encodes CDR1 MGHDK and CDR2 SYGVNS. The CDR3 extends over 17 amino acids. V lost 5 bases and J lost 2; bases outside the gene matches: 5. The CDR3 here is CASSIPGQGAGANVLTF. The DNA of the CDR3 is TGTGCCAGCAGTATTCCGGGACAGGGGGCTGGGGCCAACGTCCTGACTTTC.

Of note for this clone: One end of the junction fails to match germline, which may point to a read error. The identical CDR3 is also encoded by other nucleotide sequences in the sample. The V call is TRBV7-7, the J call TRBJ2-7, with TRBD2 matching 7 bases. Germline lookup yields CDR1 SSHAT and CDR2 FNYEAQ (reference sequence). The CDR3 has 13 residues. The DNA of the CDR3 is TGTGCTAGCAGCTTAGACGGCGGGGGTGAGCAGTACTTC. Its translation is CASSLDGGGEQYF. Using reference TRBV7-7 and TRBJ2-7 for the parts outside the CDR3, the full variable domain is GAGVSQSPRYKVTKRGQDVTLRCDPISSHATLYWYQQALGQGPEFLTYFNYEAQPDKSGLPSDRFSAERPEGSISTLTIQRTEQRDSAMYRCASSLDGGGEQYFGPGTRLTVT.

The J gene is TRBJ1-2, the V gene TRBV30, with 8 bases aligning to TRBD1. The CDR3 is made up of 13 amino acids. J lost 8 bases, V lost 3 bases, and 8 bases had no gene match. Germline CDR1 is GTSNPN and CDR2 is SVGIG (reference sequence). DNA of the CDR3: TGTGCCTGGAGCATACAGACAGGGGAGGGCTACACCTTC. Translating gives CAWSIQTGEGYTF.

The chain uses TRBV11-2 and TRBJ2-5; 7 bases map to TRBD1. The CDR3 runs to 13 residues. Germline V gives CDR1 SGHAT, CDR2 FQNNGV. The V and J ends lost 5 bases and 3 bases, in that order; junction bases with no gene match: 3. The CDR3 coding sequence is TGTGCCAGCAGCAATGACAGGGAAGAGACCCAGTACTTC. Its translation: CASSNDREETQYF.

This clone was seen a single time. V is TRBV15 and J is TRBJ1-2; D perhaps matches TRBD1 (5 bases). V was clipped by 4 bases and J by 2 bases, with 5 bases between them. Germline V gene data show CDR1 as LNHNV and CDR2 as YYDKDF (reference sequence). The CDR3 totals 12 residues. The chain's CDR3 is CATSNRNYGYTF. In nucleotides, the CDR3 is TGTGCCACCAGCAACAGGAACTATGGCTACACCTTC.

The CDR3 spells CASSSRAGTGGRNTEAFF. In nucleotides, the CDR3 is TGTGCCAGCAGCTCTAGGGCGGGAACAGGGGGCAGGAACACTGAAGCTTTCTTT. This sequence joins TRBV7-8 and TRBJ1-1; 9 bases are shared with TRBD1. The V gene end was trimmed by 4 bases and the J gene end by 1 base; junction bases not matched to a gene: 13. This CDR3 is built from 18 residues. From germline, CDR1 is SGHVS and CDR2 FQNEAQ.

Written as DNA, the CDR3 is TGTGCCAGCGGGCCTATTAATCAGCCCCAGCATTTT. It is translated as CASGPINQPQHF. The rearrangement uses TRBV28 and TRBJ1-5; D remains ambiguous. Trimming removed 8 bases at V and 4 bases at J, with 9 bases between. Per the germline V gene, CDR1 is MDHEN and CDR2 is SYDVKM. There are 12 residues in the CDR3.

The rearrangement joins TRBV15 to TRBJ2-7, with 9 positions matching TRBD1. The trim removed 1 base at V and 6 bases at J, leaving 7 bases unmatched. The germline V gene encodes CDR1 LNHNV and CDR2 YYDKDF (reference sequence). The CDR3 covers 15 residues. The CDR3 sequence: CATSRAGQGMLEQYF. CDR3 nucleotides: TGTGCCACCAGCAGAGCAGGACAGGGGATGCTCGAGCAGTACTTC.

The V and J genes are TRBV7-8 and TRBJ1-1; TRBD1 is a possible D gene (5 bases). The CDR3 is made up of 13 amino acids. Germline V gene sequence: CDR1 SGHVS, CDR2 FQNEAQ. V was clipped by 3 bases and J by 5 bases, with 10 bases between them. The DNA of the CDR3 is TGTGCCAGCAGCTTTGCTCAGGGAACTGAAGCTTTCTTT. It specifies CASSFAQGTEAFF.

DNA for the CDR3: TGTGCCTGGAGTAGGGAGCGGACAGGGATCGGAGGGGATCAGCCCCAGCATTTT. As protein: CAWSRERTGIGGDQPQHF. V usage is TRBV30 and J usage is TRBJ1-5, with TRBD1 matching over 8 bases. This CDR3 is built from 18 residues. In germline, CDR1 is GTSNPN, CDR2 SVGIG (reference sequence). The V gene end was trimmed by 2 bases and the J gene end by 5 bases; junction bases not matched to a gene: 17.